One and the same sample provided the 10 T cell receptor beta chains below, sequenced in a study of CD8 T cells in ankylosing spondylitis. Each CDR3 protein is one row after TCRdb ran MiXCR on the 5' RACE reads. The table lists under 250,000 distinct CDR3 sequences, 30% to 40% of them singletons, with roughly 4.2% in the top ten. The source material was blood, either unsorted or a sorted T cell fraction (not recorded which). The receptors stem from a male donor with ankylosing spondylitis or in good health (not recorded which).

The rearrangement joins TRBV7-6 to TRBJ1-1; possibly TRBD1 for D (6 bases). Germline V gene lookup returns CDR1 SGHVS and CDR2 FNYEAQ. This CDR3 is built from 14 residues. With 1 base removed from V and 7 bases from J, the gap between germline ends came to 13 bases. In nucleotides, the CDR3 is TGTGCCAGCAGCTTAGAGGGGGATCCGGGTGAAGCTTTCTTT. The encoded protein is CASSLEGDPGEAFF.

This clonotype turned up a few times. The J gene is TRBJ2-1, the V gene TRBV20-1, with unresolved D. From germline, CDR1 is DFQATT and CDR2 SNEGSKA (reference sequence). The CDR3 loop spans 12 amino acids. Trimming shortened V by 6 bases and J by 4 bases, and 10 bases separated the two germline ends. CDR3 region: CSASQGYNEQFF. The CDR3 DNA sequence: TGCAGTGCCAGCCAAGGTTACAATGAGCAGTTCTTC.

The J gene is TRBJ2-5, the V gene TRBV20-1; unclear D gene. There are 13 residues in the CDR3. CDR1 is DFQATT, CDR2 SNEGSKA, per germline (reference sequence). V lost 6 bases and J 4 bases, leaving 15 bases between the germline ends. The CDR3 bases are TGCAGTGCAGCAATAAGAGCCCTAGAGACCCAGTACTTC. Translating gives CSAAIRALETQYF.

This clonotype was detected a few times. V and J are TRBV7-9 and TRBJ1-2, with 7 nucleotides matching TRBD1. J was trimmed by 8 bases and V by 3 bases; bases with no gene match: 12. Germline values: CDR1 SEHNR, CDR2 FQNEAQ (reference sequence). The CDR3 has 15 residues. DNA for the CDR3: TGTGCCAGCAGCTTGCTGGGGACAGATCCTTGGGGCTACACCTTC. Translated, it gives CASSLLGTDPWGYTF.

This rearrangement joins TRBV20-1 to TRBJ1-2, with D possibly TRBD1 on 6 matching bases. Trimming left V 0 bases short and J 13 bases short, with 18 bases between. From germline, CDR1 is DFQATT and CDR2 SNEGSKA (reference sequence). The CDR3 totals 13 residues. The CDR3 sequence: CSARDKAGAICTF. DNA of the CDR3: TGCAGTGCTAGAGATAAGGCAGGGGCTATCTGCACCTTC.

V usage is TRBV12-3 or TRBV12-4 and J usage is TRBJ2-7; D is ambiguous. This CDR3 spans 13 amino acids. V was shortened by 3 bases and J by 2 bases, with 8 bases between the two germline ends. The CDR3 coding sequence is TGTGCCAGCAGTTTTGGTAGTGCCTACGAGCAGTACTTC. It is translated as CASSFGSAYEQYF.

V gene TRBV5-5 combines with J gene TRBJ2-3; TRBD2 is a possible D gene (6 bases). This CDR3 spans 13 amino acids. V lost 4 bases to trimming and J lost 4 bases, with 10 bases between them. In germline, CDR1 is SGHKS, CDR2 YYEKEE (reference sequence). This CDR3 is CASSGLLADTQYF. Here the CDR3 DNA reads TGTGCCAGCAGCGGACTACTCGCAGATACGCAGTATTTT.

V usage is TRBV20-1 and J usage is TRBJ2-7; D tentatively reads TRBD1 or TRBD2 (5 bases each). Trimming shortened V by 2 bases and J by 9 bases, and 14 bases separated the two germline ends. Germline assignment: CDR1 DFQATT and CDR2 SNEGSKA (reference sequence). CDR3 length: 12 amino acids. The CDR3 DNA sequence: TGCAGTGCTAGAATTCCGGGGCGGGTGCAGTACTTC. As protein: CSARIPGRVQYF.

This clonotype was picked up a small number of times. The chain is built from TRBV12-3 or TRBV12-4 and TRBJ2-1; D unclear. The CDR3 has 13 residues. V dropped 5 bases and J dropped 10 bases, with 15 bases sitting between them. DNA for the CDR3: TGTGCCAGCAGTCCCCCGCGGAAGGACGAGCAGTTCTTC. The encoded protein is CASSPPRKDEQFF.

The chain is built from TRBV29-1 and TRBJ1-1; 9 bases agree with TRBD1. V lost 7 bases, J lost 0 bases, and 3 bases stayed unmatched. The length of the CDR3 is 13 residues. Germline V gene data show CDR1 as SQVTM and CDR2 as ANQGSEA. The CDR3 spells CSGGTGMNTEAFF. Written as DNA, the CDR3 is TGCAGCGGGGGGACAGGGATGAACACTGAAGCTTTCTTT.